Listed here is a single T cell receptor beta chain. A second PCR of about 7 to 12 cycles used a sample-barcoded 5' primer and a J-beta primer mix. TCRdb used MiXCR to reprocess the 5' RACE reads, holding one entry per CDR3 protein. The sample lists more than 750,000 distinct CDR3 sequences, almost 30% occurring once. This entry comes from a study of blood T cells in healthy people across ages. CDR1 is MGHDK, CDR2 SYGVNS, per germline. The CDR3 is made up of 13 amino acids. V shed 4 bases and J 4 bases; nucleotides not matched to a gene: 3. These data were also filed under a second study, of T cells of mothers and their children.

Sequenced input: blood. The clonotype comes from a woman aged 35 to 49 in good health. The V call is TRBV25-1, the J call TRBJ1-2; TRBD1 aligns across 7 bases. CDR3 in DNA: TGTGCCAGCAGTGGGACAGGCATCTATGGCTACACCTTC. Translating it yields CASSGTGIYGYTF.